The next 25 T cell receptor beta chains were all read from a single sample in a study of blood T cell repertoires in COVID-19. Sequenced by immunoSEQ multiplex PCR; TCRdb stores in-frame clones only, minus some. Altogether under 95,000 clones are present, roughly 85% being singletons, with the ten largest covering under 55%. Sequenced material: peripheral blood. The receptor set was obtained from a human donor in a cohort sampled during active COVID-19.

The rearrangement joins TRBV4-2 to TRBJ1-1; D is undetermined. This CDR3 has 16 amino acids. Germline CDR1 is LGHNA and CDR2 is YNFKEQ. With 3 bases removed from V and 2 bases from J, the gap between germline ends came to 16 bases. The CDR3 region has the DNA TGTGCCAGCAGCCAGATCTTCTCCCAGATTAACACTGAAGCTTTCTTT. Encoded protein: CASSQIFSQINTEAFF.

This chain connects TRBV5-1 to TRBJ2-7; 8 bases are shared with TRBD2. Per germline, CDR1 SGHRS and CDR2 YFSETQ. CDR3 length: 14 amino acids. Trimming cost V 5 bases and J 3 bases; bases outside gene matches: 7. The CDR3 bases are TGCGCCAGCAGTTCAGCGGGGGAAAACTACGAGCAGTACTTC. Amino acid sequence: CASSSAGENYEQYF.

The chain has TRBV19 and TRBJ1-4, with D possibly matching TRBD1 (5 bases). The CDR3 length is 14 residues. V was trimmed by 3 bases and J by 5 bases, leaving 10 bases between them. Looked up from germline, CDR1 is LNHDA and CDR2 is SQIVND (reference sequence). The CDR3 DNA reads TGTGCCAGTAGTATGGACACCTTAAATGAAAAACTGTTTTTT. This sequence encodes CASSMDTLNEKLFF.

V gene TRBV28 combines with J gene TRBJ2-7; TRBD1 matches at 7 bases. The length of the CDR3 is 14 residues. The germline CDR1 and CDR2 sequences are MDHEN and SYDVKM. The trim removed 8 bases at V and 3 bases at J, leaving 10 bases unmatched. The CDR3 coding sequence is TGTGCCAGCTCCTCCGGGACAGCGATCTACGAGCAGTACTTC. Translation gives CASSSGTAIYEQYF. Complete variable domain (other parts from reference TRBV28 and TRBJ2-7): DVKVTQSSRYLVKRTGEKVFLECVQDMDHENMFWYRQDPGLGLRLIYFSYDVKMKEKGDIPEGYSVSREKKERFSLILESASTNQTSMYLCASSSGTAIYEQYFGPGTRLTVT.

The genes are TRBV11-2 and TRBJ2-1, with D perhaps TRBD1 (6 bases). This CDR3 spans 12 amino acids. Trimming stripped 7 bases from V and 4 bases from J, with 8 bases between. Per germline, CDR1 SGHAT and CDR2 FQNNGV. In DNA, the CDR3 is TGTGCCAGCAACGACAGGTACAATGAGCAGTTCTTC. Protein product: CASNDRYNEQFF.

The chain carries TRBV6-2 or TRBV6-3 and TRBJ2-2; the D gene is possibly TRBD1 (6 bases). Germline V CDR1 and CDR2: MNHEY, SVGEGT. The CDR3 covers 15 residues. Trimming took 5 bases from V and 3 from J, leaving 13 bases between them. The CDR3 DNA follows: TGTGCCAGCAGTACCCAACAGGGAGACACCGGGGAGCTGTTTTTT. Translating gives CASSTQQGDTGELFF.

The gene calls are TRBV10-3 and TRBJ2-7, with D possibly matching TRBD2 (5 bases). V gave up 2 bases and J gave up 6 bases, with 11 bases separating them. The CDR3 sequence is 13 residues long. Per germline, CDR1 ENHRY and CDR2 SYGVKD. CDR3 DNA sequence: TGTGCCATCAGTGAGGAGAGGGAGCTCGAGCAGTACTTC. This gives the protein CAISEERELEQYF.

This rearrangement joins TRBV2 to TRBJ1-5, with D tentatively TRBD1 (6 bases). The V gene lost 5 bases and the J gene lost 4 bases, with 12 bases spanning the gap. Germline V gives CDR1 SNHLY, CDR2 FYNNEI. The CDR3 contains 14 residues. This CDR3 is CASSPGTGNQPQHF. The CDR3 DNA reads TGTGCCAGCAGTCCGGGCACAGGGAATCAGCCCCAGCATTTT.

This chain links TRBV11-2 with TRBJ2-3, with 7 bases matching TRBD1. Losses at the gene ends were 1 base for V and 4 bases for J; bases not matched to a gene: 8. The CDR3 contains 16 residues. Per germline, CDR1 SGHAT and CDR2 FQNNGV. The CDR3 reads CASSLGADRASDTQYF. In DNA, the CDR3 is TGTGCCAGCAGCTTAGGGGCCGACAGGGCATCAGATACGCAGTATTTT. Filled out from reference TRBV11-2 and TRBJ2-3, the complete variable domain reads EAGVAQSPRYKIIEKRQSVAFWCNPISGHATLYWYQQILGQGPKLLIQFQNNGVVDDSQLPKDRFSAERLKGVDSTLKIQPAKLEDSAVYLCASSLGADRASDTQYFGPGTRLTVL.

The chain couples TRBV6-5 to TRBJ2-1; TRBD1 matches at 8 bases. This CDR3 contains 12 residues. From germline, CDR1 is MNHEY and CDR2 SVGAGI. V dropped 7 bases and J dropped 6; count of bases not matched to a gene: 2. DNA for the CDR3: TGTGCCAGCAAAACAGGGGGCAATGAGCAGTTCTTC. Protein: CASKTGGNEQFF.

The chain uses TRBV10-3 and TRBJ1-4; D might be TRBD1 (6 bases). V was cut by 6 bases and J by 0 bases, with 11 bases left in between. There are 15 residues in the CDR3. Looked up from germline, CDR1 is ENHRY and CDR2 is SYGVKD. In DNA form, the CDR3 reads TGTGCCATCAGAGGACAGCCTGCAACTAATGAAAAACTGTTTTTT. Encoded protein: CAIRGQPATNEKLFF.

The V and J genes are TRBV20-1 and TRBJ1-1, with D hard to call. Germline V gene sequence: CDR1 DFQATT, CDR2 SNEGSKA (reference sequence). Trimming removed 6 bases at V and 6 bases at J, with 11 bases between. CDR3 length: 11 residues. The CDR3 nucleotides read TGCAGTGCCTCACGGGGTCCTGAAGCTTTCTTT. Protein: CSASRGPEAFF.

This sequence joins TRBV19 and TRBJ2-1, with TRBD2 matching over 7 bases. V shed 6 bases and J 5 bases; nucleotides not matched to a gene: 13. The CDR3 sequence is 16 residues long. Germline loops: CDR1 LNHDA, CDR2 SQIVND (reference sequence). The CDR3 coding sequence is TGTGCCAGTAGCGAACTCCTAGCGGAGATTAACAATGAGCAGTTCTTC. It yields the protein CASSELLAEINNEQFF. Filled out from reference TRBV19 and TRBJ2-1, the complete variable domain reads DGGITQSPKYLFRKEGQNVTLSCEQNLNHDAMYWYRQDPGQGLRLIYYSQIVNDFQKGDIAEGYSVSREKKESFPLTVTSAQKNPTAFYLCASSELLAEINNEQFFGPGTRLTVL.

The CDR3 here is CASSPTGFYGYTF. CDR3 coding DNA: TGTGCCAGCAGCCCTACAGGCTTCTATGGCTACACCTTC. The rearrangement links TRBV5-4 to TRBJ1-2; a weak D match, TRBD1 (5 bases). Germline CDR1 reads SGHNT; CDR2 reads YYREEE (reference sequence). The ends were cut back, 4 bases at V and 4 bases at J, with 11 bases in the middle. This CDR3 is built from 13 residues.

The chain combines TRBV29-1 with TRBJ2-5; D gene unclear. Trimming stripped 1 base from V and 3 bases from J, with 3 bases between. The V gene's germline CDR1 is SQVTM and CDR2 ANQGSEA. The CDR3 is 11 residues long. The CDR3 loop is CSVEAEETQYF. Written as DNA, the CDR3 is TGCAGCGTTGAAGCAGAAGAGACCCAGTACTTC.

This chain links TRBV5-1 with TRBJ2-5, with 7 bases lining up with TRBD2. Germline assignment: CDR1 SGHRS and CDR2 YFSETQ. V shed 0 bases and J 4 bases; nucleotides not matched to a gene: 6. CDR3 length: 15 residues. CDR3 sequence reads: CASSLDTGGLETQYF. In DNA, the CDR3 is TGCGCCAGCAGCTTGGATACCGGGGGGTTAGAGACCCAGTACTTC.

This rearrangement joins TRBV4-3 to TRBJ2-1; D might be TRBD2 (5 bases). Germline CDR1 and CDR2: LGHNA and YSLEER. Trimming left V 0 bases short and J 0 bases short, with 9 bases between. The length of the CDR3 is 16 residues. The CDR3 nucleotides are TGCGCCAGCAGCCAAGATCTCCTAGCCTCCTACAATGAGCAGTTCTTC. Protein sequence: CASSQDLLASYNEQFF.

The J gene is TRBJ1-5, the V gene TRBV2; D is undetermined. Trimming stripped 0 bases from V and 11 bases from J, with 20 bases between. Germline CDR1 SNHLY, CDR2 FYNNEI. The length of the CDR3 is 16 residues. The CDR3 DNA is TGTGCCAGCAGTGAAGCCTCCAGGTTGAGTGGCCAGGCCCAGCATTTT. Amino acid sequence: CASSEASRLSGQAQHF.

The chain uses TRBV10-3 and TRBJ1-4, with D hard to call. The CDR3 loop spans 13 amino acids. V shed 3 bases and J shed 4 bases, with 6 bases lying between them. Germline lookup yields CDR1 ENHRY and CDR2 SYGVKD. The CDR3 coding sequence is TGTGCCATCAGTGATCTTCTTAATGAAAAACTGTTTTTT. Translation: CAISDLLNEKLFF.

V usage is TRBV18 and J usage is TRBJ1-6; D unresolved. Germline CDR1 KGHSH, CDR2 LQKENI. CDR3 length equals 15 residues. The ends were cut back, 5 bases at V and 1 base at J, with 9 bases in the middle. DNA of the CDR3: TGTGCCAGCTCATCCGACGGGTCCTATAATTCACCCCTCCACTTT. This encodes CASSSDGSYNSPLHF. The full variable domain, its missing parts supplied by reference TRBV18 and TRBJ1-6, is NAGVMQNPRHLVRRRGQEARLRCSPMKGHSHVYWYRQLPEEGLKFMVYLQKENIIDESGMPKERFSAEFPKEGPSILRIQQVVRGDSAAYFCASSSDGSYNSPLHFGNGTRLTVT.

This chain joins TRBV2 and TRBJ2-5, with unresolved D. This CDR3 is built from 14 residues. Deletions cut 3 bases from V and 4 bases from J, with 12 bases between. Germline CDR1 is SNHLY and CDR2 is FYNNEI. The CDR3 nucleotides are TGTGCCAGCAGTGAGGGCAGTAGTTCAGAGACCCAGTACTTC. It yields the protein CASSEGSSSETQYF.

The chain couples TRBV27 to TRBJ1-6, with TRBD1 as a possible D gene (5 bases). This CDR3 has 15 residues. The germline V gene has CDR1 MNHEY and CDR2 SMNVEV (reference sequence). V lost 2 bases and J 7 bases, leaving 12 bases between the germline ends. The CDR3 protein is CASSLIAAGNSPLHF. Here the CDR3 DNA reads TGTGCCAGCAGTTTAATCGCAGCAGGGAATTCACCCCTCCACTTT.

The V call is TRBV6-5, the J call TRBJ1-5; the match to TRBD1 covers 8 bases. CDR1 is MNHEY, CDR2 SVGAGI, per germline. The CDR3 sequence is 14 residues long. After removal of 5 bases from V and 7 bases from J, the junction contained 7 bases not matched to a gene. CDR3 DNA: TGTGCCAGCAGTAACACAGGGGGGAGCCAGCCCCAGCATTTT. This sequence encodes CASSNTGGSQPQHF.

The V gene is TRBV5-4, the J gene TRBJ2-3; D is perhaps TRBD2 (5 bases). CDR1 SGHNT and CDR2 YYREEE come from the germline V gene (reference sequence). The CDR3 is 17 residues long. Trimming took off 4 bases at V and 0 bases at J, with 18 bases between the two ends. The CDR3 DNA reads TGTGCCAGCAGCCTTCCAACTACTAGACCTAGCACAGATACGCAGTATTTT. Its translation: CASSLPTTRPSTDTQYF. Full variable domain (rest looked up from reference TRBV5-4 and TRBJ2-3): ETGVTQSPTHLIKTRGQQVTLRCSSQSGHNTVSWYQQALGQGPQFIFQYYREEENGRGNFPPRFSGLQFPNYSSELNVNALELDDSALYLCASSLPTTRPSTDTQYFGPGTRLTVL.

The V and J genes are TRBV25-1 and TRBJ1-1, with a tentative D call TRBD1 (5 bases). CDR3 length equals 13 residues. Germline loops: CDR1 MGHDK, CDR2 SYGVNS. Trimming took off 6 bases at V and 4 bases at J, with 12 bases between the two ends. This chain's CDR3 is CASRTGSGTEAFF. CDR3 nucleotide sequence: TGTGCCAGCAGAACAGGTTCGGGCACTGAAGCTTTCTTT. The full variable domain, with the rest looked up from reference TRBV25-1 and TRBJ1-1, is EADIYQTPRYLVIGTGKKITLECSQTMGHDKMYWYQQDPGMELHLIHYSYGVNSTEKGDLSSESTVSRIRTEHFPLTLESARPSHTSQYLCASRTGSGTEAFFGQGTRLTVV.